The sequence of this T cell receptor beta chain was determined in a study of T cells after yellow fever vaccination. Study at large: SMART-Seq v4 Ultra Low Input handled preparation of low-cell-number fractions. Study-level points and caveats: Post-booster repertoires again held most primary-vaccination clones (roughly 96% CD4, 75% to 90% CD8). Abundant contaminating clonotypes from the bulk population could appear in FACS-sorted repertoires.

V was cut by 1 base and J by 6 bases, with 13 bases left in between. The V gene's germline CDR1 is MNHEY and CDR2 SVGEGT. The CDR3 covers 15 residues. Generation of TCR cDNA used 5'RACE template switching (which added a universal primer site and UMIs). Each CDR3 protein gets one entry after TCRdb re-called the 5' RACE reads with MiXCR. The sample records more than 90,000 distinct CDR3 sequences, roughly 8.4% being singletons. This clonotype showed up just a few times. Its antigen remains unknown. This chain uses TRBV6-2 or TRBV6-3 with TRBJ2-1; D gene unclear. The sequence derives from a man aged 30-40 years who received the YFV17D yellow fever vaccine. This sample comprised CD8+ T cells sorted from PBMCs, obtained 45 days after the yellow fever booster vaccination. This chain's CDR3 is CASSYYSGSSNEQFF. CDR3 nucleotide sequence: TGTGCCAGCAGTTACTATTCAGGTAGTTCCAATGAGCAGTTCTTC.